The TCR beta chain described here comes from a study of T cell responses to AZD1222 COVID-19 vaccine. The CDR3 consists of 17 residues. V was shortened by 5 bases and J by 0 bases, with 17 bases between the two germline ends. CDR1 is SEHNR, CDR2 FQNEAQ, per germline (reference sequence). Using immunoSEQ multiplex PCR, the repertoire was profiled, and TCRdb retains in-frame clones only, with some absent. The sample lists 80,000 to 90,000 clones, under 95% seen once, with about 5.2% in the top ten. The TCR originated in an adult in good health. Sequenced here: peripheral blood, sampled on day 0 of AZD1222 vaccination. The chain carries TRBV7-9 and TRBJ1-3, with D possibly being TRBD1 (6 bases). Here the CDR3 reads CASSPFGGAASGNTIYF. The CDR3 DNA sequence: TGTGCCAGCAGCCCCTTTGGGGGGGCGGCCTCTGGAAACACCATATATTTT.